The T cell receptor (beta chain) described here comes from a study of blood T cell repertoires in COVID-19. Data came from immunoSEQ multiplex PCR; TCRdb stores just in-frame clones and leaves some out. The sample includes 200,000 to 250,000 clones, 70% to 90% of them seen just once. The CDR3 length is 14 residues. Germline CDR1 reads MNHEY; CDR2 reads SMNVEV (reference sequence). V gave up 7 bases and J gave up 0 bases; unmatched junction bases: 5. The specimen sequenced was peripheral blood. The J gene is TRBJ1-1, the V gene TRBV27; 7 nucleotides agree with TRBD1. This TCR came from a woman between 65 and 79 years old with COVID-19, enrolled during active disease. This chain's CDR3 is CASTRDRMNTEAFF. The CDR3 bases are TGTGCCAGCACCAGGGACAGAATGAACACTGAAGCTTTCTTT.